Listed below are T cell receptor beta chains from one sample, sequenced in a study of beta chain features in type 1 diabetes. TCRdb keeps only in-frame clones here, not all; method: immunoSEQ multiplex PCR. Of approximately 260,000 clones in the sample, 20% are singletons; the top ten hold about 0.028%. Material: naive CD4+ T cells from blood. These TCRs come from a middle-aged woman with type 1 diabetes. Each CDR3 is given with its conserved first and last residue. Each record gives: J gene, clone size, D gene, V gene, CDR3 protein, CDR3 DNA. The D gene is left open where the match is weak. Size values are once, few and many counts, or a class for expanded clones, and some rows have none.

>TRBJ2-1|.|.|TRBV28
CASSDPGRGNEQFF
TGTGCCAGCAGTGACCCCGGGAGAGGCAATGAGCAGTTCTTC
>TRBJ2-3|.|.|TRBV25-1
CASSDLTDTQYF
TGTGCCAGCAGTGATCTCACAGATACGCAGTATTTT
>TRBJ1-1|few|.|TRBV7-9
CASTSRRAGTEAFF
TGTGCCAGCACCTCTCGTAGGGCGGGAACTGAAGCTTTCTTT
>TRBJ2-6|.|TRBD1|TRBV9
CASSVGQGAAGANVLTF
TGTGCCAGCAGCGTAGGACAGGGGGCAGCTGGGGCCAACGTCCTGACTTTC
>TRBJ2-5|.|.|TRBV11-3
CASSTTGETQYF
TGTGCCAGCTCCACTACGGGAGAGACCCAGTACTTC
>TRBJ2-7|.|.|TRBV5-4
CASSLGGKDYEQYF
TGTGCCAGCAGCTTAGGGGGAAAGGACTACGAGCAGTACTTC
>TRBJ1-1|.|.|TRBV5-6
CASSLDTNTEAFF
TGTGCCAGCAGCTTGGACACGAACACTGAAGCTTTCTTT
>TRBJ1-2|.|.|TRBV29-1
CSVARDLANYGYTF
TGCTCCGTGGCCAGGGACTTAGCTAACTATGGCTACACCTTC
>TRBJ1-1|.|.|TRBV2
CASRAELLNTEAFF
TGTGCCAGCAGAGCCGAACTCCTGAACACTGAAGCTTTCTTT
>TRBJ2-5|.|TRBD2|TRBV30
CAWSSVAGEETQYF
TGTGCCTGGAGTTCGGTAGCGGGAGAAGAGACCCAGTACTTC
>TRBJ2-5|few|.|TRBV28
CASRQGGSPETQYF
TGTGCCAGCAGACAGGGCGGGTCGCCAGAGACCCAGTACTTC
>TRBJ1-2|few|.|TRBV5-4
CASSLEAGNYGYTF
TGTGCCAGCAGCTTGGAGGCAGGAAACTATGGCTACACCTTC
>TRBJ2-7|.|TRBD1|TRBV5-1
CASSLDLTGTGYEQYF
TGCGCCAGCAGCTTGGACTTAACCGGGACAGGCTACGAGCAGTACTTC
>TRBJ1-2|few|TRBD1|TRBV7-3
CASSLGQGASGYTF
TGTGCCAGCAGCTTGGGACAGGGGGCGAGTGGCTACACCTTC